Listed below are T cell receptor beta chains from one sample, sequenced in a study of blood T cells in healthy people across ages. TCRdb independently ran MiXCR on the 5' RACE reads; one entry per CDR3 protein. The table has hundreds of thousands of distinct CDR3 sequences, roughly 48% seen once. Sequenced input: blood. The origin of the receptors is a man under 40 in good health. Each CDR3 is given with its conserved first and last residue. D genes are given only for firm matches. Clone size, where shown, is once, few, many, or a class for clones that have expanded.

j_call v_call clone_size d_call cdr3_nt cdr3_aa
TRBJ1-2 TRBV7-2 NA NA TGTGCCAGCAGCATCGACAGCTGGAACTATGGCTACACCTTC CASSIDSWNYGYTF
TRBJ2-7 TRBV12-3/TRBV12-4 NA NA TGTGCCAGCAGTTTAGGTCGACAGCTGCAGTACTTC CASSLGRQLQYF
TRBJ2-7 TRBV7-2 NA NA TGTGCCAGCAGCCCCGGACGGACCCCCTACGAGCAGTACTTC CASSPGRTPYEQYF
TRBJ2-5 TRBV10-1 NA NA TGCGCCAGCAGTGAGACGGTTGGAGGGCAGTACTTC CASSETVGGQYF
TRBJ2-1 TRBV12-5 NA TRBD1 TGTGCTAGTGGTTTGGGGGACAGGTACAATGAGCAGTTCTTC CASGLGDRYNEQFF
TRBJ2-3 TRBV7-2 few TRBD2 TGTGCCAGCAGCAGGACTAGCGGGTTCACAGATACGCAGTATTTT CASSRTSGFTDTQYF
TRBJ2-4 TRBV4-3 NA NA TGCGCCAGCAGCCAAGGACGGGGGGCTGGGGACATTCAGTACTTC CASSQGRGAGDIQYF
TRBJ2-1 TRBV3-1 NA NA TGTGCCAGCGGAGGACGGGAGCAGTTCTTC CASGGREQFF
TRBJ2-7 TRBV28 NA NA TGTGCCAGCAGTCTTACGGAGGGGGGCAGTGAGCAGTACTTC CASSLTEGGSEQYF
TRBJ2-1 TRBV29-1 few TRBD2 TGCAGCGTCTCTAAGCGGGGGTATAATGAGCAGTTCTTC CSVSKRGYNEQFF
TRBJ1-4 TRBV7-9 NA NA TGTGCCAGCAGCCGGGGGACACTTGCAACTAATGAAAAACTGCTTTTT CASSRGTLATNEKLLF
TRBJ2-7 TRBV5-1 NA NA TGCGCCAGCAGTACTGCAGAGGGAAGCGACGAGCAGTACTTC CASSTAEGSDEQYF
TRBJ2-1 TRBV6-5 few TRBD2 TGTGCCAGCAACCCGCGGGAGAGCTCCTACAATGAGCAGTTCTTC CASNPRESSYNEQFF
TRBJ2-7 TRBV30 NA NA TGTGCCTGGACCGGGGAGGCCGCCTACGAGCAGTACTTC CAWTGEAAYEQYF
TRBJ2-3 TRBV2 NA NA TGTGCCAGCGCCTTCGGGGGCGAGGCAGATACGCAGTATTTT CASAFGGEADTQYF
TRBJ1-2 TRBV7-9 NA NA TGTGCCAGCAGCTTTCCCAGGACGCCGGGCTACACCTTC CASSFPRTPGYTF
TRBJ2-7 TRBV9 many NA TGTGCCAGCAGCGTAGGATGGGGGGGCCCCTACGAGCAGTACTTC CASSVGWGGPYEQYF
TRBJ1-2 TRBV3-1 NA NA TGTGCCAGCAGCCCCCCCGACAAGTCCAACTATGGCTACACCTTC CASSPPDKSNYGYTF
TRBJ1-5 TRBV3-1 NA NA TGTGCCAGCAGCCGGTACGGTTCTTCGATAATTGATAGCAATCAGCCCCAGCATTTT CASSRYGSSIIDSNQPQHF
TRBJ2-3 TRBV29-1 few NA TGCAGCGTTGCACCCGGCGGCTCAGATACGCAGTATTTT CSVAPGGSDTQYF
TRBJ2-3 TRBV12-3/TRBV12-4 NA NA TGTACCAGCAGTCCCATCGAGAGGGCAGATACGCAGTATTTT CTSSPIERADTQYF
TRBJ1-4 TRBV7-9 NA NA TGTGCCAGCAGCTTAGCGGTTCAAGGACCTAATGAAAAACTGTTTTTT CASSLAVQGPNEKLFF
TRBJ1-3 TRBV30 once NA TGTGCCTGGGGAGGGCCAGGCTCTGGAAGCACCATATATTTT CAWGGPGSGSTIYF
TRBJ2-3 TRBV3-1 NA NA TGTGCCAGCAGCCAAGACCCGGGACTTCGCACAGATACGCAGTATTTT CASSQDPGLRTDTQYF
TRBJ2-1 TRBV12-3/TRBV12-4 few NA TGTGCCCTCACCCTAGGTGGAAACAATGAGCAGTTCTTC CALTLGGNNEQFF
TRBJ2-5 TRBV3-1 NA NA TGTGCCAGCAGCCAAGAGAAGTGGGACTCTATCCAAGAGACCCAGCACTTC CASSQEKWDSIQETQHF
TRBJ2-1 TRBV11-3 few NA TGTGCCAGCAGCTTAAGGAATGACAATGAGCAGTTCTTC CASSLRNDNEQFF
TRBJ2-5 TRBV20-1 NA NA TGCAGTGCTAGTTCCCCAGGGCTGGACCCTAATGAGCGGTACTTC CSASSPGLDPNERYF
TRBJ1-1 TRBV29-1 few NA TGCAGCGTTGGCCAGCGGTTGAACACTGAAGCTTTCTTT CSVGQRLNTEAFF
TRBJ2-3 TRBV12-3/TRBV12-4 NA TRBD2 TGTGCCAGCAGTACCCCGCAGGGGCGGGAGGGCCTAACGCAGTATTTT CASSTPQGREGLTQYF
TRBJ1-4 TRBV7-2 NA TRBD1 TGTGCCAGCAGGACGGGACAGGGGTTTGAAAAACTGTTTTTT CASRTGQGFEKLFF
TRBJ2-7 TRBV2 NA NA TGTGCCAGCAGTGTGGGCGAGCGGTACTTC CASSVGERYF
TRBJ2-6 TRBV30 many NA TGTGCCTGGAGCTCTGGGGCCAACGTCCTGACTTTC CAWSSGANVLTF
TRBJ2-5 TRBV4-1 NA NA TGCGCCAGCAGCCAAGATCCCTACAATGAGCAGTACTTC CASSQDPYNEQYF